This TCR beta chain was identified during a study of blood T cell repertoires in COVID-19. Study-wide background: Donors in the United States, Italy and Spain gave samples during acute or convalescent COVID-19.

The CDR3 has 12 residues. Trimming removed 6 bases at V and 2 bases at J, with 7 bases between. Germline CDR1 reads SNHLY; CDR2 reads FYNNEI. Per the study methods: Estimation of nucleated cell counts was performed using reference gene primer amplification. The data were produced by immunoSEQ multiplex PCR, yet TCRdb's version contains in-frame clones alone and is incomplete. V and J calls and clone size come straight from that table; D and trimming were deduced from the DNA. The sample records roughly 180,000 clones, around 85% being singletons. Enrolled through a virtual design, the participants were between 18 and 89 years of age and came from around 25 US areas.

This receptor was obtained from a woman aged 40 to 49 with acute COVID-19. The chain couples TRBV2 to TRBJ2-5; unclear D gene. The material sequenced was PBMCs or T cells enriched from blood (not recorded which). CDR3 residues: CASSMLQETQYF. CDR3 DNA sequence: TGTGCCAGCAGCATGTTGCAAGAGACCCAGTACTTC.